These 23 T cell receptor beta chains were sequenced from one sample in a study of beta chain features in type 1 diabetes. Expressed TCRB transcripts were sequenced because the entire RNA isolate underwent reverse transcription. The method was immunoSEQ multiplex PCR; TCRdb's version includes in-frame clones alone and lacks a portion of them. The sample includes just under 150,000 clones, about 9.4% of them seen just once. The sequencing sample was made of naive CD4+ T cells from blood. The source of these receptors is a man aged 18 to 30 in good health.

This clone has just a few counts. The genes are TRBV5-4 and TRBJ2-6; tentatively, D is TRBD2 (5 bases). The V gene lost 4 bases and the J gene lost 0 bases, with 11 bases spanning the gap. Germline CDR1 is SGHNT and CDR2 is YYREEE (reference sequence). CDR3 length equals 16 residues. DNA for the CDR3: TGTGCCAGCAGCGTCGGCGGACTCTCTGGGGCCAACGTCCTGACTTTC. Translation gives CASSVGGLSGANVLTF.

The chain's CDR3 is CASSRTGGATEAFF. In nucleotides, the CDR3 is TGCGCCAGCAGTCGGACAGGGGGCGCGACTGAAGCTTTCTTT. The rearrangement uses TRBV23-1 and TRBJ1-1; TRBD1 matches 11 bases. TRBV23-1 is classed as an ORF, of uncertain function. Trimming cost V 4 bases and J 5 bases; bases outside gene matches: 3. The length of the CDR3 is 14 residues.

The chain employs TRBV9 and TRBJ1-4; D gene unclear. Trimming took off 1 base at V and 5 bases at J, with 6 bases between the two ends. CDR3 size: 13 residues. The germline V gene has CDR1 SGDLS and CDR2 YYNGEE. DNA of the CDR3: TGTGCCAGCAGCGTAAGAGGGAATGAAAAACTGTTTTTT. This encodes CASSVRGNEKLFF.

This clone has a handful of counts. This chain uses TRBV11-2 with TRBJ1-6, with 10 nucleotides matching TRBD1. Losses at the gene ends were 3 bases for V and 8 bases for J; bases not matched to a gene: 1. Germline V gene lookup returns CDR1 SGHAT and CDR2 FQNNGV. The CDR3 is made up of 14 amino acids. DNA of the CDR3: TGTGCCAGCAGCTTGACAGGGGGCGATTCACCCCTCCACTTT. Translated: CASSLTGGDSPLHF.

In its sample, this clone was seen a few times. This chain connects TRBV6-1 to TRBJ2-7; TRBD2 might be the D (5 bases). This CDR3 spans 14 amino acids. CDR1 is MNHNS, CDR2 SASEGT, per germline. Trimming removed 5 bases from V and 2 bases from J, with 13 bases in between. CDR3 bases: TGTGCCAGCAGTATCCGAAGCGGCGCCTACGAGCAGTACTTC. Protein: CASSIRSGAYEQYF.

The chain uses TRBV18 and TRBJ1-2; TRBD1 aligns across 7 bases. V lost 3 bases and J lost 1; bases outside the gene matches: 5. In germline, CDR1 is KGHSH, CDR2 LQKENI. This CDR3 is 15 amino acids long. Here the CDR3 DNA reads TGTGCCAGCTCACCCGGGACAGATTATAACTATGGCTACACCTTC. Encoded protein: CASSPGTDYNYGYTF.

This chain joins TRBV10-3 and TRBJ2-3; D not resolved. Looked up from germline, CDR1 is ENHRY and CDR2 is SYGVKD. The V gene lost 6 bases and the J gene lost 6 bases, with 13 bases spanning the gap. The CDR3 is 13 amino acids. The CDR3 loop is CAIRDTLVDTQYF. The DNA for the CDR3 is TGTGCCATCAGAGACACGCTGGTGGATACGCAGTATTTT.

This clone was counted at least ten times. The chain employs TRBV7-9 and TRBJ2-1, with D possibly matching TRBD1 (5 bases). Germline lookup yields CDR1 SEHNR and CDR2 FQNEAQ (reference sequence). This CDR3 region has 12 residues. CDR3 amino acids: CAGAPVDNEQFF. For the CDR3, the DNA is TGTGCAGGGGCCCCGGTTGACAATGAGCAGTTCTTC.

This clone was counted a few times. The V and J genes are TRBV5-1 and TRBJ1-5, with TRBD1 matching over 7 bases. J lost 8 bases, V lost 4 bases, and 9 bases had no gene match. Germline loops: CDR1 SGHRS, CDR2 YFSETQ. CDR3 size: 14 residues. The chain's CDR3 is CASSKTGFDEPQHF. CDR3 nucleotides: TGCGCCAGCAGCAAGACAGGGTTTGATGAGCCCCAGCATTTT. Full variable domain (outside the CDR3, taken from reference TRBV5-1 and TRBJ1-5): KAGVTQTPRYLIKTRGQQVTLSCSPISGHRSVSWYQQTPGQGLQFLFEYFSETQRNKGNFPGRFSGRQFSNSRSEMNVSTLELGDSALYLCASSKTGFDEPQHFGDGTRLSIL.

The J gene is TRBJ2-1, the V gene TRBV5-5; maybe TRBD1 (5 bases). V was cut by 3 bases and J by 4 bases, with 11 bases left in between. The CDR3 consists of 14 residues. The germline V gene has CDR1 SGHKS and CDR2 YYEKEE (reference sequence). The CDR3 here is CASSSWGLYNEQFF. The CDR3 DNA is TGTGCCAGCAGCTCCTGGGGCCTGTACAATGAGCAGTTCTTC.

The chain is built from TRBV7-9 and TRBJ1-6, with 11 bases aligning to TRBD1. The germline V gene encodes CDR1 SEHNR and CDR2 FQNEAQ (reference sequence). V was pared by 5 bases and J by 9 bases, with 3 bases of the junction left unmatched. The CDR3 is made up of 14 amino acids. This CDR3 is CASSAGTGGSPLHF. Here the CDR3 DNA reads TGTGCCAGCAGCGCTGGGACAGGGGGTTCACCCCTCCACTTT.

The gene calls are TRBV6-5 and TRBJ1-2, with 7 bases that match TRBD1. The ends lost 5 bases at V and 4 bases at J; junction bases unmatched: 7. The CDR3 sequence is 14 residues long. Germline V lookup: CDR1 MNHEY, CDR2 SVGAGI. CDR3 sequence: CASSPRQGGYGYTF. The CDR3 nucleotides read TGTGCCAGCAGTCCGAGACAGGGCGGCTATGGCTACACCTTC.

The V gene is TRBV14, the J gene TRBJ2-5; no clear D. The germline V and J ends were trimmed by 0 bases and 4 bases, with 12 bases remaining between them. The CDR3 has 15 amino acids. Germline V gene sequence: CDR1 SGHDN, CDR2 FVKESK. CDR3 nucleotides: TGTGCCAGCAGCCAAGAATCTCGCGCAGGAGAGACCCAGTACTTC. This gives the protein CASSQESRAGETQYF.

The V and J genes are TRBV10-2 and TRBJ2-3; possible D gene TRBD1, 6 bases. The CDR3 extends over 13 amino acids. CDR1 and CDR2 from the germline V gene are WSHSY and SAAADI. Trimming cost V 8 bases and J 3 bases, with 12 bases left between them. CDR3 protein: CASRQADTDTQYF. Here the CDR3 DNA reads TGCGCCAGCCGACAGGCCGATACAGATACGCAGTATTTT.

This clone has only a few counts. V usage is TRBV30 and J usage is TRBJ1-2; D gene ambiguous. The CDR3 runs to 16 residues. V was cut by 0 bases and J by 6 bases, with 20 bases left in between. Germline assignment: CDR1 GTSNPN and CDR2 SVGIG (reference sequence). CDR3 protein: CAWSVQPAWAGDGYTF. CDR3 DNA: TGTGCCTGGAGTGTTCAACCGGCGTGGGCAGGCGATGGCTACACCTTC. Filled out from reference TRBV30 and TRBJ1-2, the complete variable domain reads SQTIHQWPATLVQPVGSPLSLECTVEGTSNPNLYWYRQAAGRGLQLLFYSVGIGQISSEVPQNLSASRPQDRQFILSSKKLLLSDSGFYLCAWSVQPAWAGDGYTFGSGTRLTVV.

The V and J genes are TRBV11-3 and TRBJ2-3; D gene unclear. Germline CDR1 is SGHNT and CDR2 is YENEEA. This CDR3 is 14 amino acids long. V lost 1 base, J lost 0 bases, and 5 bases lay in between. Here the CDR3 reads CASSLVRSTDTQYF. As DNA, the CDR3 is TGTGCCAGCAGCTTAGTTCGTAGCACAGATACGCAGTATTTT.

In its sample, this clone was seen a few times. The genes are TRBV28 and TRBJ1-5; 7 nucleotides agree with TRBD1. CDR3 length: 14 amino acids. The germline V gene has CDR1 MDHEN and CDR2 SYDVKM. The V gene end was trimmed by 4 bases and the J gene end by 5 bases; junction bases not matched to a gene: 5. The CDR3 DNA follows: TGTGCCAGCAGTTCGGGAGGGGGCGATCAGCCCCAGCATTTT. Translating gives CASSSGGGDQPQHF.

V usage is TRBV5-1 and J usage is TRBJ2-3; the match to TRBD2 covers 9 bases. Germline V gene lookup returns CDR1 SGHRS and CDR2 YFSETQ. With 2 bases clipped from V and 6 bases from J, the junction kept 7 bases outside the gene matches. This CDR3 has 15 amino acids. CDR3 loop: CASSFGRGGLDTQYF. CDR3 coding DNA: TGCGCCAGCAGCTTTGGGCGGGGGGGTTTGGATACGCAGTATTTT.

The chain has TRBV5-1 and TRBJ2-5, with 8 bases fitting TRBD2. The CDR3 sequence is 16 residues long. Germline CDR1 and CDR2: SGHRS and YFSETQ. V was clipped by 0 bases and J by 5 bases; unmatched bases: 9. Here the CDR3 reads CASSLVVGGAWETQYF. The CDR3 DNA reads TGCGCCAGCAGCTTGGTTGTCGGGGGGGCCTGGGAGACCCAGTACTTC.

There are a few counts of this clone. CDR3 DNA sequence: TGTGCCAGCAGCCAGGGACAGGGGAATCTTAAGTTCTTC. Amino acid sequence: CASSQGQGNLKFF. The gene calls are TRBV16 and TRBJ2-1; TRBD1 agrees at 10 bases. J gave up 14 bases and V 3 bases, and 7 bases lay outside the gene matches. This CDR3 has 13 residues. Germline V gene sequence: CDR1 KGHSY, CDR2 FQNENV.

The chain joins TRBV11-1 to TRBJ2-4; D perhaps matches TRBD1 (6 bases). The CDR3 is made up of 15 amino acids. Germline V gives CDR1 SGHAT, CDR2 FQDESV (reference sequence). V was cut by 6 bases and J by 0 bases, with 12 bases left in between. The CDR3 nucleotides are TGTGCCAGCAGTCGGGACATATTAGCCAAAAACATTCAGTACTTC. It encodes CASSRDILAKNIQYF.

This clone was observed a few times. This rearrangement joins TRBV21-1 to TRBJ2-7; TRBD1 is the table's D call, not checked against the DNA. TRBV21-1 is designated a pseudogene. This CDR3 has 14 residues. CDR3 DNA: TGTGCCAGCAGCAAAAGGACACGATCCTACGAGCAGTACTTC. Translating gives CASSKRTRSYEQYF.

The rearrangement links TRBV7-8 to TRBJ1-2; TRBD1 might be the D (5 bases). Trimming removed 1 base from V and 2 bases from J, with 11 bases in between. CDR3 length equals 15 residues. Germline lookup yields CDR1 SGHVS and CDR2 FQNEAQ. The CDR3 nucleotides read TGTGCCAGCAGCTTAGTAGGTCAGGGAAACTATGGCTACACCTTC. Translating gives CASSLVGQGNYGYTF.